The 32 T cell receptor beta chains listed next were all sequenced from one sample in a study of T-cell reconstitution after alpha-beta-depleted transplantation in children. This sample's TCRbeta library carried unique molecular identifier barcodes. TCRdb re-analysed the PCR reads in MiXCR, keeping a single row per CDR3 protein. This table has approximately 500,000 distinct CDR3 sequences, over 25% appearing once. The material sequenced was PBMCs, taken before TCRalphabeta/CD19-depleted stem cell transplant. All receptors come from a boy less than two years old with Wiskott-Aldrich syndrome, due to receive a stem cell transplant.

This clonotype turned up a few times. This chain joins TRBV12-3 or TRBV12-4 and TRBJ1-1, with 7 bases fitting TRBD1. The ends lost 2 bases at V and 3 bases at J; junction bases unmatched: 3. This CDR3 is built from 14 residues. The CDR3 loop reads CASSLKGADTEAFF. In nucleotides, the CDR3 is TGTGCCAGCAGTTTAAAGGGGGCGGACACTGAAGCTTTCTTT.

This clonotype was observed a handful of times. The rearrangement links TRBV20-1 to TRBJ1-1; tentative D call: TRBD1 (5 bases). Germline lookup yields CDR1 DFQATT and CDR2 SNEGSKA (reference sequence). Trimming shortened V by 0 bases and J by 0 bases, and 11 bases separated the two germline ends. This CDR3 has 15 residues. As DNA, the CDR3 is TGCAGTGCTAGAGATCTCACCAGGGTGAACACTGAAGCTTTCTTT. Translated, it gives CSARDLTRVNTEAFF.

This clonotype appeared a few times. The chain has TRBV7-2 and TRBJ1-3; D gene ambiguous. The CDR3 contains 13 residues. Per the germline V gene, CDR1 is SGHTA and CDR2 is FQGNSA. V was cut by 0 bases and J by 9 bases, with 9 bases left in between. This CDR3 reads CASSLAASPTIYF. The CDR3 DNA reads TGTGCCAGCAGCTTAGCCGCCAGCCCCACCATATATTTT.

The chain has TRBV7-2 and TRBJ2-7; 9 positions match TRBD2. Germline CDR1 is SGHTA and CDR2 is FQGNSA. Trimming took 7 bases from V and 2 from J; bases not matched to a gene: 9. The CDR3 spans 15 residues. CDR3 coding DNA: TGTGCCAGCACCCAACGGGCTAGCGGGGCCTACGAGCAGTACTTC. Translation gives CASTQRASGAYEQYF.

The table lists this clonotype with a few counts. V usage is TRBV5-1 and J usage is TRBJ2-3; D unresolved. V was trimmed by 1 base and J by 13 bases, leaving 13 bases between them. From germline, CDR1 is SGHRS and CDR2 YFSETQ. This CDR3 spans 12 amino acids. DNA of the CDR3: TGCGCCAGCAGCTTGAAGGTGGGCCGGGAGTATTTT. The encoded protein is CASSLKVGREYF.

The chain recombines TRBV29-1 with TRBJ2-7; 9 positions agree with TRBD1. Germline V gene data show CDR1 as SQVTM and CDR2 as ANQGSEA. CDR3 length equals 13 residues. The V segment lost 7 bases and the J segment 6 bases; nucleotides outside the gene matches: 10. The CDR3: CSAKKDRGFEQYF. For the CDR3, the DNA is TGCAGCGCCAAAAAGGACAGGGGTTTCGAGCAGTACTTC.

This clonotype has more than one count but fewer than ten. This chain joins TRBV5-1 and TRBJ2-1; 15 nucleotides agree with TRBD2. J gave up 6 bases and V 3 bases, and 4 bases lay outside the gene matches. CDR1 and CDR2 (germline): SGHRS, YFSETQ. This CDR3 is 16 amino acids long. Written as DNA, the CDR3 is TGCGCCAGCAGCTCGAGGACTAGCGGGAGGGCCAATGAGCAGTTCTTC. Its translation: CASSSRTSGRANEQFF.

The rearrangement links TRBV7-8 to TRBJ1-1; D not certain. Germline loops: CDR1 SGHVS, CDR2 FQNEAQ. Between the trimmed V and J ends, which lost 3 bases and 5 bases, there was a span of 16 bases. This CDR3 comprises 15 residues. The CDR3: CASSLGLGIRTEAFF. The CDR3, as DNA: TGTGCCAGCAGCTTGGGTCTCGGGATACGAACTGAAGCTTTCTTT.

The CDR3 DNA is TGTGCCACCAGCGATAGAGTCTTTGGGACAGAGCAGTTCTTC. Translation gives CATSDRVFGTEQFF. The V call is TRBV24-1, the J call TRBJ2-1, with D maybe TRBD1 (6 bases). The length of the CDR3 is 14 residues. Germline lookup yields CDR1 KGHDR and CDR2 SFDVKD. Trimming took off 7 bases at V and 10 bases at J, with 19 bases between the two ends.

The genes are TRBV10-3 and TRBJ1-5, with 8 bases identical to TRBD1. Per germline, CDR1 ENHRY and CDR2 SYGVKD. V dropped 10 bases and J dropped 5; count of bases not matched to a gene: 4. The CDR3 consists of 12 residues. The CDR3 reads CATGTGDQPQHF. The CDR3 region has the DNA TGTGCCACAGGGACAGGCGATCAGCCCCAGCATTTT.

In its sample, this clonotype was seen a few times. The chain has TRBV15 and TRBJ2-1; 8 nucleotides line up with TRBD2. With V trimmed by 0 bases and J by 7 bases, 8 bases remained unmatched. The CDR3 runs 16 residues. Per germline, CDR1 LNHNV and CDR2 YYDKDF (reference sequence). This CDR3 is CATSREIAGRGNEQFF. The CDR3 DNA is TGTGCCACCAGCAGAGAAATAGCGGGGAGGGGGAATGAGCAGTTCTTC.

A word on this clonotype: As the CDR3 is not closed by the conserved phenylalanine or tryptophan, this likely results from a read error. No DNA is shown, since the ends of the CDR3 on it are uncertain; the CDR3 is the one TCRdb lists. The chain uses TRBV21-1 and TRBJ2-1; the table names TRBD1, a call not compared with the DNA. TRBV21-1 is labeled a pseudogene. The CDR3 region is 16 residues in length, termini included. The CDR3 protein is CASSIKGTADLGEQFL.

V and J are TRBV5-1 and TRBJ2-1; D perhaps matches TRBD1 (6 bases). There are 14 residues in the CDR3. Germline V CDR1 and CDR2: SGHRS, YFSETQ. V lost 0 bases and J lost 10, with 14 bases in between. This CDR3 is CASSLDPRGREQFF. The CDR3 DNA reads as TGCGCCAGCAGCTTGGATCCCAGGGGCCGGGAGCAGTTCTTC. Drawing the rest from reference TRBV5-1 and TRBJ2-1, the complete variable domain is KAGVTQTPRYLIKTRGQQVTLSCSPISGHRSVSWYQQTPGQGLQFLFEYFSETQRNKGNFPGRFSGRQFSNSRSEMNVSTLELGDSALYLCASSLDPRGREQFFGPGTRLTVL.

This clonotype was recorded many times. The chain is built from TRBV7-2 and TRBJ2-5; 10 bases agree with TRBD2. V lost 7 bases to trimming and J lost 5 bases; unmatched junction nucleotides: 7. Germline values: CDR1 SGHTA, CDR2 FQGNSA. The length of the CDR3 is 14 residues. CDR3 DNA: TGTGCCAGCAAAAGGGATAGCGGGAGGGAGACCCAGTACTTC. Translating it yields CASKRDSGRETQYF. Combining the CDR3 with reference TRBV7-2 and TRBJ2-5 gives the whole variable domain GAGVSQSPSNKVTEKGKDVELRCDPISGHTALYWYRQSLGQGLEFLIYFQGNSAPDKSGLPSDRFSAERTGGSVSTLTIQRTQQEDSAVYLCASKRDSGRETQYFGPGTRLLVL.

There are a few counts of this clonotype. The CDR3 loop is CASSRTGFTGELFF. CDR3 in DNA: TGTGCCAGCAGCAGGACAGGGTTCACCGGGGAGCTGTTTTTT. The rearrangement links TRBV7-2 to TRBJ2-2, with TRBD1 matching 8 bases. The CDR3 length is 14 residues. V lost 5 bases, J lost 4 bases, and 3 bases stayed unmatched. CDR1 is SGHTA, CDR2 FQGNSA, per germline.

This clonotype was seen a handful of times. The gene calls are TRBV12-3 or TRBV12-4 and TRBJ2-1; D is unclear. The ends were cut back, 4 bases at V and 6 bases at J, with 10 bases in the middle. The CDR3 has 13 residues. The CDR3 DNA is TGTGCCAGCAGTTATGGAAGGCCCAATGAGCAGTTCTTC. It yields the protein CASSYGRPNEQFF.

This chain connects TRBV6-5 to TRBJ1-3; 10 positions match TRBD1. Germline V CDR1 and CDR2: MNHEY, SVGAGI. The CDR3 has 16 residues. V gave up 4 bases and J gave up 2 bases; unmatched junction bases: 5. CDR3 DNA: TGTGCCAGCAGTTCCCTGACAGGGGGCCCTGGAAACACCATATATTTT. Its protein product is CASSSLTGGPGNTIYF.

This rearrangement joins TRBV5-1 to TRBJ1-2; no reliable D call. Per the germline V gene, CDR1 is SGHRS and CDR2 is YFSETQ. V was pared by 0 bases and J by 5 bases, with 8 bases between. The CDR3 runs 13 residues. This chain's CDR3 is CASSLAESYGYTF. Written as DNA, the CDR3 is TGCGCCAGCAGCTTGGCAGAAAGTTATGGCTACACCTTC.

The chain recombines TRBV10-3 with TRBJ2-1; the D gene is possibly TRBD2 (5 bases). The CDR3 is 14 residues long. Trimming pared 2 bases from V and 7 bases from J, leaving 12 bases between. Germline V gene sequence: CDR1 ENHRY, CDR2 SYGVKD. The CDR3 region is CAISETLASNEQFF. Written as DNA, the CDR3 is TGTGCCATCAGTGAGACTTTAGCGTCAAATGAGCAGTTCTTC.

The chain carries TRBV7-4 and TRBJ1-5; a possible D gene is TRBD1 (5 bases). V was trimmed by 9 bases and J by 0 bases, leaving 12 bases between them. The CDR3 extends over 14 amino acids. Germline values: CDR1 SGHVT, CDR2 SQSDAQ. In DNA, the CDR3 is TGTGCCAGTAATAGGGGTTATAGCAATCAGCCCCAGCATTTT. As protein: CASNRGYSNQPQHF.

This chain joins TRBV5-1 and TRBJ2-2; D uncertain. The germline V and J ends were trimmed by 4 bases and 5 bases, with 12 bases remaining between them. The CDR3 contains 14 residues. The V gene's germline CDR1 is SGHRS and CDR2 YFSETQ. The CDR3 spells CASSLRQETGELFF. The CDR3 coding sequence is TGCGCCAGCAGCCTCAGGCAGGAGACCGGGGAGCTGTTTTTT.

This sequence joins TRBV2 and TRBJ2-5; 8 bases map to TRBD2. Germline V gene data show CDR1 as SNHLY and CDR2 as FYNNEI. After removal of 3 bases from V and 4 bases from J, the junction contained 4 bases not matched to a gene. The CDR3 is 14 residues long. CDR3 sequence: CASSDAGGGETQYF. CDR3 coding DNA: TGTGCCAGCAGTGACGCGGGAGGTGGAGAGACCCAGTACTTC.

The genes are TRBV12-3 or TRBV12-4 and TRBJ1-5; 7 bases are shared with TRBD1. V was pared by 5 bases and J by 3 bases, with 4 bases of the junction left unmatched. The CDR3 contains 14 residues. In DNA form, the CDR3 reads TGTGCCAGCAGTCGAGGGACAGCCAATCAGCCCCAGCATTTT. Its protein is CASSRGTANQPQHF.

This clonotype was observed a few times. The genes are TRBV27 and TRBJ2-1; 7 bases fit TRBD2. The germline V gene has CDR1 MNHEY and CDR2 SMNVEV (reference sequence). V was pared by 1 base and J by 6 bases, with 9 bases of the junction left unmatched. This CDR3 has 16 amino acids. The CDR3 spells CASSLFGLGFGNEQFF. In nucleotides, the CDR3 is TGTGCCAGCAGTTTATTCGGACTAGGGTTCGGCAATGAGCAGTTCTTC.

A few counts support this clonotype. The chain links TRBV9 to TRBJ1-3; the D gene is possibly TRBD1 (5 bases). CDR1 is SGDLS, CDR2 YYNGEE, per germline. The V and J ends lost 3 bases and 0 bases respectively, with 16 bases between them. This CDR3 region has 17 residues. The DNA of the CDR3 is TGTGCCAGCAGCGGGTTGGACATCTACACCTCTGGAAACACCATATATTTT. Its protein product is CASSGLDIYTSGNTIYF.

Worth noting for this clonotype: One junction end does not reproduce the germline sequence, and a read error may be involved. V and J are TRBV2 and TRBJ2-1; perhaps D is TRBD1 or TRBD2 (5 bases each). From germline, CDR1 is SNHLY and CDR2 FYNNEI. CDR3 length: 15 residues. The CDR3 bases are TGTGCCAGCAGACCAAACCTTTTGGTAGGGACCAAAGGGATCTTC. Its protein is CASRPNLLVGTKGIF.

The sample holds a few counts of this clonotype. CDR3 region: CASSIHTGTSYNEQFF. CDR3 coding DNA: TGTGCCAGCAGCATACATACCGGGACTTCATACAATGAGCAGTTCTTC. The chain recombines TRBV3-1 with TRBJ2-1, with D possibly being TRBD2 (6 bases). CDR3 length equals 16 residues. Per the germline V gene, CDR1 is LGHDT and CDR2 is YNNKEL (reference sequence). The V gene lost 5 bases and the J gene lost 4 bases, with 18 bases spanning the gap.

This clonotype came up once. J is TRBJ1-1 and V is TRBV6-5, with no clear D. V was shortened by 4 bases and J by 7 bases, with 16 bases between the two germline ends. CDR1 and CDR2 from the germline V gene are MNHEY and SVGAGI. This CDR3 is 14 amino acids long. The DNA for the CDR3 is TGTGCCAGCAGTTCCACATGGTCCGGGATTGAAGCTTTCTTT. Residues: CASSSTWSGIEAFF.

The J gene is TRBJ2-6, the V gene TRBV29-1; TRBD2 agrees at 9 bases. Germline trimming cut 1 base from V and 0 bases from J; bases unmatched to any gene: 10. This CDR3 is 19 amino acids long. Germline V gene data show CDR1 as SQVTM and CDR2 as ANQGSEA. CDR3 sequence: CSVEGGTSQLPSGANVLTF. The CDR3 nucleotides read TGCAGCGTTGAAGGGGGGACTAGCCAGCTCCCCTCTGGGGCCAACGTCCTGACTTTC.

The CDR3 loop reads CASSIQGNTEAFF. In DNA, the CDR3 is TGCGCCAGCAGCATACAGGGGAACACTGAAGCTTTCTTT. The J gene is TRBJ1-1, the V gene TRBV5-1; perhaps TRBD1 as D (6 bases). Germline V CDR1 and CDR2: SGHRS, YFSETQ. V was clipped by 4 bases and J by 1 base, with 8 bases between them. This CDR3 has 13 amino acids.

This clonotype has a handful of counts. CDR3 protein: CASSPTTSGSSYEQYF. The CDR3 DNA is TGTGCCAGCTCACCGACAACTAGCGGTAGCTCCTACGAGCAGTACTTC. The chain links TRBV18 to TRBJ2-7; 8 bases fit TRBD2. The germline gives CDR1 KGHSH, CDR2 LQKENI. With V trimmed by 3 bases and J by 0 bases, 7 bases remained unmatched. CDR3 length: 16 residues.

The chain links TRBV7-9 to TRBJ1-1; D gene uncertain. CDR1 SEHNR and CDR2 FQNEAQ come from the germline V gene (reference sequence). Between the trimmed V and J ends, which lost 1 base and 1 base, there was a span of 4 bases. The CDR3 is 13 residues long. CDR3 nucleotides: TGTGCCAGCAGCTTAGAGGAGAACACTGAAGCTTTCTTT. Amino acid sequence: CASSLEENTEAFF.